This T cell receptor (beta chain) was recovered during a study of monozygotic twins with cystic fibrosis. The data were produced by immunoSEQ multiplex PCR, yet TCRdb's version contains in-frame clones alone and is incomplete. Here the sample spans 25,000 to 30,000 clones, 90% being singletons. J was trimmed by 12 bases and V by 7 bases; bases with no gene match: 9. CDR1 and CDR2 from the germline V gene are SNHLY and FYNNEI. The CDR3 length is 13 residues. Regarding the study as a whole: Low clonality (median 0.0095) suggested a mostly naive repertoire. V usage most resembled the co-twin in 13 of 16 pairs. Shared CDR3 numbers were not associated with age, concordance or severity.

This clone turned up a few times. Antigen: not known. This clonotype originated in a girl aged 2-10 years with cystic fibrosis. The sequencing input was blood. V and J are TRBV2 and TRBJ2-6; TRBD2 aligns across 7 bases. The CDR3 coding sequence is TGTGCCAGCATTCGGGGGGAAGGTAGCGTCCTGACTTTC. It codes for CASIRGEGSVLTF.